These T cell receptor beta chains were read from a single sample in a study of T-cell reconstitution after alpha-beta-depleted transplantation in children. TCRdb reprocessed the PCR reads with MiXCR, giving one entry per CDR3 protein. The repertoire consists of around 580,000 distinct CDR3 sequences, with 23% occurring once and the leading ten covering around 14%. The sequenced sample was PBMCs, mostly from graft donor cells, obtained 360 days after TCRalphabeta/CD19-depleted stem cell transplant. The receptors were gathered from a boy in the first two years of life who had a stem cell transplant for acute myeloid leukemia, so the T cells may come from the graft donor. The CDR3 runs from the conserved cysteine through the conserved F or W. The order of the fields is D gene, CDR3 length, V gene, J gene, clone size, CDR3 DNA, CDR3 protein. A D gene is named only where the DNA matches it firmly. The size entry is marked missing in some rows and otherwise reads once, few, many or a size class.

D gene: TRBD2; CDR3 length: 15; V gene: TRBV19; J gene: TRBJ2-2; clone size: many; CDR3 DNA: TGTGCCAGTAGTATAGGAGCGGGGGGGCCCGGGGAGCTGTTTTTT; CDR3 protein: CASSIGAGGPGELFF
D gene: .; CDR3 length: 15; V gene: TRBV20-1; J gene: TRBJ1-2; clone size: .; CDR3 DNA: TGCAGTGCCAGAACCCACTCTAGGGCAGGAAATGGCTACACCTTC; CDR3 protein: CSARTHSRAGNGYTF
D gene: TRBD2; CDR3 length: 15; V gene: TRBV7-2; J gene: TRBJ2-3; clone size: few; CDR3 DNA: TGTGCCAGCAGCTTTAGCGGGGGGGCAGTAGATACGCAGTATTTT; CDR3 protein: CASSFSGGAVDTQYF
D gene: .; CDR3 length: 15; V gene: TRBV6-5; J gene: TRBJ2-5; clone size: .; CDR3 DNA: TGTGCCAGCAGTTACGGATTAGCGTACCAAGAGACCCAGTACTTC; CDR3 protein: CASSYGLAYQETQYF
D gene: .; CDR3 length: 11; V gene: TRBV6-5; J gene: TRBJ1-1; clone size: .; CDR3 DNA: TGTGCCAGCAGTTACGGCCCGGAGGCTTTCTTT; CDR3 protein: CASSYGPEAFF
D gene: .; CDR3 length: 12; V gene: TRBV27; J gene: TRBJ1-1; clone size: many; CDR3 DNA: TGTGCCAGCCGTGACCGTGGTCTTGAAGCTTTCTTT; CDR3 protein: CASRDRGLEAFF
D gene: TRBD1; CDR3 length: 17; V gene: TRBV7-9; J gene: TRBJ2-3; clone size: many; CDR3 DNA: TGTGCCAGCAGCTTTGGGAACGACAGGGACCAAGGGGATACGCAGTATTTT; CDR3 protein: CASSFGNDRDQGDTQYF
D gene: .; CDR3 length: 14; V gene: TRBV20-1; J gene: TRBJ1-5; clone size: .; CDR3 DNA: TGCAGTGCTCCGACAGAATGGACTAATCAGCCCCAGCATTTT; CDR3 protein: CSAPTEWTNQPQHF
D gene: TRBD1; CDR3 length: 14; V gene: TRBV20-1; J gene: TRBJ1-6; clone size: many; CDR3 DNA: TGCAGTGCTCTCTCGACAGGGGATAATTCACCCCTCCACTTT; CDR3 protein: CSALSTGDNSPLHF
D gene: TRBD1; CDR3 length: 13; V gene: TRBV29-1; J gene: TRBJ2-7; clone size: many; CDR3 DNA: TGCAGCGTTGGGACAGGGCCCTCCTACGAGCAGTACTTC; CDR3 protein: CSVGTGPSYEQYF
D gene: TRBD1; CDR3 length: 16; V gene: TRBV12-3/TRBV12-4; J gene: TRBJ2-2; clone size: few; CDR3 DNA: TGTGCCAGCAGTTTAGGTCGACAGGGCGGCACCGGGGAGCTGTTTTTT; CDR3 protein: CASSLGRQGGTGELFF
D gene: .; CDR3 length: 13; V gene: TRBV27; J gene: TRBJ2-2; clone size: .; CDR3 DNA: TGTGCCAGCAAATGGAACTCAGGCGGGGAGCTGTTTTTT; CDR3 protein: CASKWNSGGELFF
D gene: .; CDR3 length: 12; V gene: TRBV24-1; J gene: TRBJ2-1; clone size: .; CDR3 DNA: TGTGCCACCAGTGTACAGGACAATGAGCAGTTCTTC; CDR3 protein: CATSVQDNEQFF
D gene: .; CDR3 length: 16; V gene: TRBV4-3; J gene: TRBJ2-2; clone size: .; CDR3 DNA: TGCGCCAGCAGCCAGCTTCCGGGACCCAACACCGGGGAGCTGTTTTTT; CDR3 protein: CASSQLPGPNTGELFF
D gene: .; CDR3 length: 15; V gene: TRBV6-5; J gene: TRBJ1-5; clone size: many; CDR3 DNA: TGTGCCAGCAGCCGACAGGCGGGAGGTAATCAGCCCCAGCATTTT; CDR3 protein: CASSRQAGGNQPQHF
D gene: TRBD2; CDR3 length: 13; V gene: TRBV5-5; J gene: TRBJ2-7; clone size: few; CDR3 DNA: TGTGCCAGCAGCACGGGACTACACTACGAGCAGTACTTC; CDR3 protein: CASSTGLHYEQYF
D gene: .; CDR3 length: 10; V gene: TRBV10-2; J gene: TRBJ1-1; clone size: .; CDR3 DNA: TGCGCCAGCCCAGATCCGGAGGCTTTCTTT; CDR3 protein: CASPDPEAFF
D gene: TRBD1; CDR3 length: 13; V gene: TRBV29-1; J gene: TRBJ1-1; clone size: few; CDR3 DNA: TGCAGCGTCGCCGGGACAGGCATCGTTGAAGCTTTCTTT; CDR3 protein: CSVAGTGIVEAFF
D gene: TRBD1; CDR3 length: 17; V gene: TRBV5-1; J gene: TRBJ1-2; clone size: many; CDR3 DNA: TGCGCCAGCAGCCCGGGACAGGCTGACTTCCTCAACTATGGCTACACCTTC; CDR3 protein: CASSPGQADFLNYGYTF
D gene: .; CDR3 length: 13; V gene: TRBV29-1; J gene: TRBJ2-3; clone size: many; CDR3 DNA: TGCAGCGTGGCCCGCCAGGCGACGGATACGCAGTATTTT; CDR3 protein: CSVARQATDTQYF
D gene: TRBD1; CDR3 length: 15; V gene: TRBV12-3/TRBV12-4; J gene: TRBJ2-3; clone size: .; CDR3 DNA: TGTGCCAGCAGTATCGGACAGGGGGTAGGAGATACGCAGTATTTT; CDR3 protein: CASSIGQGVGDTQYF
D gene: TRBD1; CDR3 length: 14; V gene: TRBV20-1; J gene: TRBJ2-7; clone size: many; CDR3 DNA: TGCAGTGCTAGGCGGACAGGGGGCGCTTACGAGCAGTACTTC; CDR3 protein: CSARRTGGAYEQYF
D gene: .; CDR3 length: 13; V gene: TRBV13; J gene: TRBJ2-5; clone size: .; CDR3 DNA: TGTGCCAGCAGCTTAAGGGCAGAAGAGACCCAGTACTTC; CDR3 protein: CASSLRAEETQYF
D gene: .; CDR3 length: 15; V gene: TRBV6-4; J gene: TRBJ2-3; clone size: .; CDR3 DNA: TGTGCCAGCAGTATCCGGGACAAACGCACAGATACGCAGTATTTT; CDR3 protein: CASSIRDKRTDTQYF
D gene: .; CDR3 length: 13; V gene: TRBV12-3/TRBV12-4; J gene: TRBJ2-2; clone size: many; CDR3 DNA: TGTGCCAGCAGCTTACGCGGGTTCGGGGAGCTGTTTTTT; CDR3 protein: CASSLRGFGELFF
D gene: TRBD1; CDR3 length: 17; V gene: TRBV5-1; J gene: TRBJ2-1; clone size: many; CDR3 DNA: TGCGCCAGCAGCTTGGCCTCAGGGACAGGCCCCTACAATGAGCAGTTCTTC; CDR3 protein: CASSLASGTGPYNEQFF
D gene: TRBD1; CDR3 length: 15; V gene: TRBV6-1; J gene: TRBJ1-1; clone size: .; CDR3 DNA: TGTGCCAGCACCCACGGGACACAGGGGTTCACTGAAGCTTTCTTT; CDR3 protein: CASTHGTQGFTEAFF
D gene: TRBD1; CDR3 length: 14; V gene: TRBV20-1; J gene: TRBJ1-1; clone size: few; CDR3 DNA: TGCAGTGCTCGCCGGGACAGGGTGCTTACTGAAGCTTTCTTT; CDR3 protein: CSARRDRVLTEAFF
D gene: .; CDR3 length: 15; V gene: TRBV7-2; J gene: TRBJ1-1; clone size: .; CDR3 DNA: TGTGCCAGCAGCTTATCCGGGGGGGCGCGCACTGAAGCTTTCTTT; CDR3 protein: CASSLSGGARTEAFF
D gene: .; CDR3 length: 13; V gene: TRBV29-1; J gene: TRBJ2-3; clone size: many; CDR3 DNA: TGCAGCGTGGGGGGCGCGGATCCAGATACGCAGTATTTT; CDR3 protein: CSVGGADPDTQYF
D gene: TRBD2; CDR3 length: 14; V gene: TRBV20-1; J gene: TRBJ2-1; clone size: few; CDR3 DNA: TGCAGTGCTATACTAGCGGGGAGGTACAATGAGCAGTTCTTC; CDR3 protein: CSAILAGRYNEQFF
D gene: TRBD1; CDR3 length: 13; V gene: TRBV18; J gene: TRBJ2-1; clone size: .; CDR3 DNA: TGTGCCAGCTCAAGGACAGGGATCAATGAGCAGTTCTTC; CDR3 protein: CASSRTGINEQFF
D gene: .; CDR3 length: 13; V gene: TRBV6-5; J gene: TRBJ2-4; clone size: .; CDR3 DNA: TGTGCCAGCAGTTACTCGGGAGGGGACAAAAGGTACTTC; CDR3 protein: CASSYSGGDKRYF
D gene: .; CDR3 length: 14; V gene: TRBV7-9; J gene: TRBJ2-5; clone size: .; CDR3 DNA: TGTGCCAGCAGCTACACTGGACTGGGAAAGACCCAGTACTTC; CDR3 protein: CASSYTGLGKTQYF
D gene: .; CDR3 length: 14; V gene: TRBV20-1; J gene: TRBJ1-6; clone size: .; CDR3 DNA: TGCAGTACCAAGGGGCCCTCCTATAATTCACCCCTCCACTTT; CDR3 protein: CSTKGPSYNSPLHF
D gene: TRBD2; CDR3 length: 19; V gene: TRBV11-1; J gene: TRBJ2-3; clone size: .; CDR3 DNA: TGTGCCAGCAGCTTACCCGTCGCCCTAGCGGGGACGTCGTTAGCTACGCAGTATTTT; CDR3 protein: CASSLPVALAGTSLATQYF
D gene: .; CDR3 length: 16; V gene: TRBV9; J gene: TRBJ2-6; clone size: .; CDR3 DNA: TGTGCCAGCAGCCCCCGGACAGTCTCTGGGGCCAACGTCCTGACTTTC; CDR3 protein: CASSPRTVSGANVLTF
D gene: .; CDR3 length: 16; V gene: TRBV20-1; J gene: TRBJ2-3; clone size: few; CDR3 DNA: TGCAGTGCTAGTTGGGGTTCTGGACCAACCACAGATACGCAGTATTTT; CDR3 protein: CSASWGSGPTTDTQYF
D gene: TRBD1; CDR3 length: 13; V gene: TRBV29-1; J gene: TRBJ2-7; clone size: many; CDR3 DNA: TGCAGCGTTTTAGACAGGGGGAAATACGAGCAGTACTTC; CDR3 protein: CSVLDRGKYEQYF
D gene: .; CDR3 length: 12; V gene: TRBV28; J gene: TRBJ1-6; clone size: few; CDR3 DNA: TGTGCCAGCCTGGAAGGAAATTCACCCCTCCACTTT; CDR3 protein: CASLEGNSPLHF
D gene: .; CDR3 length: 14; V gene: TRBV20-1; J gene: TRBJ2-5; clone size: many; CDR3 DNA: TGCAGTGCTAGTCGGGCCGGGTGGGAAGAGACCCAGTACTTC; CDR3 protein: CSASRAGWEETQYF
D gene: TRBD1; CDR3 length: 16; V gene: TRBV13; J gene: TRBJ1-1; clone size: .; CDR3 DNA: TGTGCCAGCAGCTTCGAGCCTAGGACAGGGGACACTGAAGCTTTCTTT; CDR3 protein: CASSFEPRTGDTEAFF
D gene: .; CDR3 length: 15; V gene: TRBV7-8; J gene: TRBJ2-3; clone size: many; CDR3 DNA: TGTGCCAGCAGCTACTTTATGAGGGAAGAGGATACGCAGTATTTT; CDR3 protein: CASSYFMREEDTQYF
D gene: TRBD1; CDR3 length: 13; V gene: TRBV29-1; J gene: TRBJ2-7; clone size: many; CDR3 DNA: TGCAGCGCCGAGGGGGGACAGGCGGCAGAGCAGTACTTC; CDR3 protein: CSAEGGQAAEQYF
D gene: .; CDR3 length: 16; V gene: TRBV28; J gene: TRBJ2-5; clone size: few; CDR3 DNA: TGTGCCAGCAGTTCCCTTTCCCCGACACCGCAAGAGACCCAGTACTTC; CDR3 protein: CASSSLSPTPQETQYF
D gene: .; CDR3 length: 15; V gene: TRBV12-3/TRBV12-4; J gene: TRBJ1-6; clone size: .; CDR3 DNA: TGTGCCAGCAGTTTAGGGCCAGGGTCGGACTCACCCCTCCACTTT; CDR3 protein: CASSLGPGSDSPLHF
D gene: .; CDR3 length: 14; V gene: TRBV7-2; J gene: TRBJ1-4; clone size: many; CDR3 DNA: TGTGCCAGCAGTTGGGCCAGGGGTGGAGAAAAACTGTTTTTT; CDR3 protein: CASSWARGGEKLFF
D gene: TRBD1; CDR3 length: 15; V gene: TRBV9; J gene: TRBJ2-7; clone size: many; CDR3 DNA: TGTGCCAGCAGCGTAGTGGGACGGGACAGGGTCGAGCAGTACTTC; CDR3 protein: CASSVVGRDRVEQYF
D gene: .; CDR3 length: 12; V gene: TRBV6-5; J gene: TRBJ2-7; clone size: .; CDR3 DNA: TGTGCCAGCAGTACGTTAGAGGGCGAGCAGTACTTC; CDR3 protein: CASSTLEGEQYF
D gene: TRBD2; CDR3 length: 18; V gene: TRBV3-1; J gene: TRBJ2-1; clone size: .; CDR3 DNA: TGTGCCAGCAGCCCCGGGACTAGCGGGCCCAGCTCCTACAATGAGCAGTTCTTC; CDR3 protein: CASSPGTSGPSSYNEQFF
D gene: .; CDR3 length: 14; V gene: TRBV6-1; J gene: TRBJ2-1; clone size: many; CDR3 DNA: TGTGCCAGCAGTCGCGGGGGCCAAAGAAATGAGCAGTTCTTC; CDR3 protein: CASSRGGQRNEQFF
D gene: TRBD2; CDR3 length: 17; V gene: TRBV6-5; J gene: TRBJ2-3; clone size: .; CDR3 DNA: TGTGCCAGCAGTTACTCGAGGCGGGGGGGCATCACAGATACGCAGTATTTT; CDR3 protein: CASSYSRRGGITDTQYF
D gene: .; CDR3 length: 12; V gene: TRBV5-1; J gene: TRBJ2-7; clone size: many; CDR3 DNA: TGCGCCAGCAGCTTGGTCCCTTTCGAGCAGTACTTC; CDR3 protein: CASSLVPFEQYF
D gene: .; CDR3 length: 15; V gene: TRBV25-1; J gene: TRBJ1-3; clone size: many; CDR3 DNA: TGTGCCAGCAGTGAAACGGGGAACTCTGGAAACACCATATATTTT; CDR3 protein: CASSETGNSGNTIYF
D gene: .; CDR3 length: 17; V gene: TRBV24-1; J gene: TRBJ2-2; clone size: many; CDR3 DNA: TGTGCCACCAGTGATTTGGTTGGGACTGCGAACACCGGGGAGCTGTTTTTT; CDR3 protein: CATSDLVGTANTGELFF